This note documents a single TCR beta chain sequence. As yet, its antigen is unknown. These data come from a study of cytomegalovirus exposure and HLA in healthy donors. Overall study findings and caveats: Altogether, 150 to 200 TCR beta chains were recorded as cytomegalovirus-associated. TCR clusters originating in the first cohort tended to co-occur in the roughly 120 validation repertoires, according to a later analysis. In vitro checks showed that a few CMV-associated chains really do target CMV antigens.

TCRdb's table, derived via immunoSEQ multiplex PCR, lists solely in-frame clones and lacks some. Of 150,000 to 200,000 clones in the sample, more than 70% were seen once. Germline V gene sequence: CDR1 MGHRA, CDR2 YSYEKL. This CDR3 comprises 14 residues. Trimming stripped 4 bases from V and 5 bases from J, with 14 bases between. The sequence was obtained from a man aged 25-40 years in good health and CMV-seropositive. The sample was PBMCs. V is TRBV4-1 and J is TRBJ2-5; the D gene is possibly TRBD2 (6 bases). The CDR3 coding sequence is TGCGCCAGCAGCCTGGGACTGCGGGTGGAGACCCAGTACTTC. Protein product: CASSLGLRVETQYF.